This entry concerns a single TCR beta chain. This sample was taken from a study of technical replicates of blood from several donors. Here immunoSEQ multiplex PCR was the method, and the copy in TCRdb shows in-frame clones only, minus some. The table includes roughly 51,000 clones, about 94% detected once. Germline assignment: CDR1 LNHNV and CDR2 YYDKDF (reference sequence). CDR3 length: 12 residues. V lost 4 bases and J 7 bases, leaving 8 bases between the germline ends. The rearrangement links TRBV15 to TRBJ2-1; TRBD2 might be the D (5 bases). This receptor was taken from a human donor in good health. Some clones in this sample may be carry-over from other donors' samples. The specimen was PBMCs. The DNA of the CDR3 is TGTGCCACCAGCATCGGAGGAAATGAGCAGTTCTTC. Translating it yields CATSIGGNEQFF.